A selection of T cell receptor beta chains follows, all from one sample in a study of identical twins. TCRdb called the 5' RACE reads again in MiXCR, with one record for every CDR3 protein. Among roughly 720,000 distinct CDR3 sequences, roughly 18% were seen once, and the ten largest hold over 10%. Another study also made use of these data, one on T cells expressing NK-cell markers.

Sequences were obtained from PBMCs. These receptors all stem from a young woman in good health. The CDR3 runs from the conserved cysteine through the conserved F or W. D genes are given only for firm matches. Clone size appears in some rows only: once, few, many, or a class for an expanded clone.

d_call j_call v_call cdr3_length clone_size cdr3_aa cdr3_nt
- TRBJ2-7 TRBV20-1 12 - CSAKGNTVEQYF TGCAGTGCTAAAGGGAATACGGTAGAGCAGTACTTC
- TRBJ1-1 TRBV6-1 14 - CASEDSSSGTEAFF TGTGCCAGCGAAGACAGTAGCTCGGGGACTGAAGCTTTCTTT
- TRBJ2-3 TRBV20-1 13 few CSALRDSADTQYF TGCAGTGCCCTCCGGGACTCCGCAGATACGCAGTATTTT
- TRBJ1-2 TRBV20-1 13 - CSARAVANYGYTF TGCAGTGCTAGAGCGGTGGCTAACTATGGCTACACCTTC
TRBD1 TRBJ2-1 TRBV7-2 21 few CASSLAALRGRRTQTYNEQFF TGTGCCAGCAGCTTAGCCGCACTAAGGGGGCGGCGCACCCAAACCTACAATGAGCAGTTCTTC
TRBD1 TRBJ1-2 TRBV7-2 15 - CASSTGQGARYGYTF TGTGCCAGCAGCACCGGACAGGGGGCGAGATATGGCTACACCTTC
TRBD2 TRBJ2-1 TRBV9 16 - CASSVGSSGSMNEQFF TGTGCCAGCAGCGTAGGTAGTAGCGGGAGTATGAATGAGCAGTTCTTC
TRBD1 TRBJ2-2 TRBV5-1 15 - CASRPTGVRTGELFF TGCGCCAGCAGGCCTACAGGGGTTCGCACCGGGGAGCTGTTTTTT
TRBD1 TRBJ1-2 TRBV25-1 16 - CASADPGRGPGYGYTF TGTGCCAGCGCTGACCCGGGGAGGGGGCCGGGTTATGGCTACACCTTC
- TRBJ2-5 TRBV10-3 16 few CAISEPAGIPQETQYF TGTGCCATCAGTGAGCCAGCCGGGATTCCACAAGAGACCCAGTACTTC
- TRBJ2-5 TRBV20-1 13 - CSATGALGETQYF TGCAGTGCAACCGGAGCCCTCGGGGAGACCCAGTACTTC
- TRBJ1-3 TRBV5-5 14 few CASSLGRPGNTIYF TGTGCCAGCAGCTTGGGCAGGCCTGGAAACACCATATATTTT
- TRBJ2-3 TRBV7-9 16 - CASSMHFGTYTDTQYF TGTGCCAGCAGCATGCACTTCGGGACTTACACAGATACGCAGTATTTT
- TRBJ2-7 TRBV5-1 15 few CASGTSRDGPYEQYF TGCGCCAGCGGAACCTCTAGGGACGGACCGTACGAGCAGTACTTC
TRBD2 TRBJ2-1 TRBV29-1 14 - CSVDPSGRANEQFF TGCAGCGTTGATCCTAGCGGGAGGGCCAATGAGCAGTTCTTC
- TRBJ2-2 TRBV20-1 12 few CSAGQNTGELFF TGCAGTGCGGGACAGAACACCGGGGAGCTGTTTTTT
- TRBJ2-1 TRBV20-1 14 - CSARDQADYNEQFF TGCAGTGCTAGAGATCAGGCGGATTACAATGAGCAGTTCTTC
- TRBJ1-3 TRBV13 13 - CASSSKTGNTIYF TGTGCCAGCAGCTCTAAGACAGGAAACACCATATATTTT
TRBD1 TRBJ1-2 TRBV9 19 - CASSVKTGTGGISSYGYTF TGTGCCAGCAGCGTCAAAACCGGGACAGGGGGCATCAGTAGCTATGGCTACACCTTC
- TRBJ2-3 TRBV10-3 18 few CATKAWTAESASTDTQYF TGTGCCACCAAAGCCTGGACAGCGGAGTCCGCTAGCACAGATACGCAGTATTTT
- TRBJ2-1 TRBV6-1 15 few CATTIAANSYNEQFF TGTGCCACCACGATAGCGGCCAACTCCTACAATGAGCAGTTCTTC
- TRBJ2-7 TRBV6-2/TRBV6-3 14 - CASSYSGGYYEQYF TGTGCCAGCAGTTACTCAGGGGGGTACTACGAGCAGTACTTC
- TRBJ2-3 TRBV15 15 few CATSRGGRGRDTQYF TGTGCCACCAGCAGGGGGGGTAGAGGGAGAGATACGCAGTATTTT
- TRBJ1-1 TRBV29-1 10 - CSDGNTEAFF TGCAGCGATGGGAACACTGAAGCTTTCTTT
- TRBJ2-2 TRBV15 16 many CATSREGTTGTGELFF TGTGCCACCAGCAGAGAGGGCACCACGGGAACCGGGGAGCTGTTTTTT
- TRBJ1-2 TRBV30 10 - CATRAWGYTF TGTGCCACCCGGGCCTGGGGCTACACCTTC
- TRBJ2-3 TRBV27 14 - CASKRGRVADTQYF TGTGCCAGCAAAAGGGGCCGGGTAGCAGATACGCAGTATTTT
- TRBJ2-3 TRBV20-1 12 - CSAQPDTDTQYF TGCAGTGCTCAGCCAGACACAGATACGCAGTATTTT
- TRBJ2-1 TRBV27 16 few CASSFSPGGTENEQFF TGTGCCAGCAGTTTTTCCCCCGGGGGAACGGAAAATGAGCAGTTCTTC
TRBD1 TRBJ2-7 TRBV7-9 15 few CASSPQDRGFYEQYF TGTGCCAGCAGCCCACAGGACAGGGGGTTCTACGAGCAGTACTTC
TRBD1 TRBJ2-3 TRBV7-3 14 many CASSSDRATDTQYF TGTGCCAGCAGCTCTGACAGGGCCACAGATACGCAGTATTTT
TRBD2 TRBJ2-2 TRBV7-9 17 few CASSRLAGAENTGELFF TGTGCCAGCAGCAGACTAGCGGGGGCCGAAAACACCGGGGAGCTGTTTTTT
TRBD1 TRBJ2-7 TRBV7-9 15 many CASSLDLDRGYEQYF TGTGCCAGCAGCTTAGATTTGGACAGGGGCTACGAGCAGTACTTC
- TRBJ2-5 TRBV6-2/TRBV6-3 14 few CASTDRRTQETQYF TGTGCCAGCACCGATAGACGGACTCAAGAGACCCAGTACTTC
- TRBJ2-2 TRBV7-2 17 few CASRSLQGLANTGELFF TGTGCCAGCAGGTCCCTACAAGGACTGGCGAACACCGGGGAGCTGTTTTTT
TRBD2 TRBJ2-7 TRBV7-9 14 few CASSGLARSYEQYF TGTGCCAGCAGCGGACTAGCGCGTAGCTACGAGCAGTACTTC
TRBD2 TRBJ2-7 TRBV3-1 16 - CASSQAAGLADYEQYF TGTGCCAGCAGCCAAGCAGCGGGACTAGCGGACTACGAGCAGTACTTC
- TRBJ2-3 TRBV27 17 - CASSPLGPGGSTDTQYF TGTGCCAGCAGTCCCCTTGGACCGGGGGGCTCCACAGATACGCAGTATTTT
- TRBJ2-1 TRBV18 13 many CASSPPPGNEQFF TGTGCCAGCAGCCCCCCTCCGGGCAATGAGCAGTTCTTC
TRBD2 TRBJ2-3 TRBV7-2 16 few CASSSGLAGGRVSQYF TGTGCCAGCAGCTCGGGACTAGCGGGAGGGAGGGTGTCGCAGTATTTT
- TRBJ2-6 TRBV4-3 17 few CASSQDPQRSGANVLTF TGCGCCAGCAGCCAAGATCCCCAGCGCTCTGGGGCCAACGTCCTGACTTTC
- TRBJ2-1 TRBV6-1 15 few CASSEVPGHRNEQFF TGTGCCAGCAGTGAAGTGCCGGGACACAGAAATGAGCAGTTCTTC
- TRBJ1-2 TRBV27 15 few CASSFDRSYVGGYTF TGTGCCAGCAGTTTCGACAGATCCTACGTAGGAGGCTACACCTTC
- TRBJ2-7 TRBV20-1 15 few CSAYRPRAPEDEQYF TGCAGTGCTTATCGACCCCGGGCCCCCGAGGACGAGCAGTACTTC
- TRBJ2-7 TRBV12-3/TRBV12-4 13 many CASRKSGTDEQYF TGTGCCAGCAGAAAATCAGGGACGGACGAGCAGTACTTC
- TRBJ1-1 TRBV6-5 16 few CASSYSWKGGDTEAFF TGTGCCAGCAGTTACTCGTGGAAGGGGGGAGACACTGAAGCTTTCTTT
TRBD1 TRBJ2-1 TRBV5-5 14 - CASSRTGYYNEQFF TGTGCCAGCAGCCGGACAGGATACTACAATGAGCAGTTCTTC
- TRBJ1-3 TRBV15 13 few CATPTIEGNTIYF TGTGCCACCCCCACAATAGAAGGAAACACCATATATTTT
TRBD2 TRBJ2-1 TRBV14 12 - CASSQISGRRFF TGTGCCAGCAGCCAAATTAGCGGGAGGCGGTTCTTC
- TRBJ1-1 TRBV5-1 15 - CASSLMQGYDGVAFF TGCGCCAGCAGCTTGATGCAGGGGTATGATGGTGTAGCTTTCTTT
TRBD2 TRBJ2-1 TRBV10-3 15 few CAISEPSGSNNEQFF TGTGCCATCAGTGAGCCTAGCGGGAGTAACAATGAGCAGTTCTTC
- TRBJ2-5 TRBV20-1 14 few CSARDRRGSETQYF TGCAGTGCTAGAGATCGGCGGGGATCAGAGACCCAGTACTTC
- TRBJ2-7 TRBV27 15 - CASSLNRVSINEQYF TGTGCCAGCAGCTTGAACAGGGTTTCGATAAACGAGCAGTACTTC
- TRBJ2-1 TRBV10-3 12 few CAILGPYNEQFF TGTGCCATCCTGGGACCCTACAATGAGCAGTTCTTC
- TRBJ2-1 TRBV24-1 15 - CATSDPRKGYNEQFF TGTGCCACCAGTGACCCGAGGAAGGGCTACAATGAGCAGTTCTTC
- TRBJ2-3 TRBV24-1 12 - CATSEWGDTQYF TGTGCCACCAGTGAATGGGGAGATACGCAGTATTTT
- TRBJ1-1 TRBV19 13 few CASLARMNTEAFF TGTGCCAGTCTAGCACGGATGAACACTGAAGCTTTCTTT
TRBD2 TRBJ2-1 TRBV5-1 15 - CASSMGLANHNEQFF TGCGCCAGCAGCATGGGACTAGCCAACCACAATGAGCAGTTCTTC
TRBD1 TRBJ1-2 TRBV5-1 15 few CASSLEAGGNYGYTF TGCGCCAGCAGCTTGGAGGCAGGGGGGAACTATGGCTACACCTTC